Shown below are 22 T cell receptor beta chains from a single sample sequenced in a study of control samples from healthy donors and cancer patients. Measured with immunoSEQ multiplex PCR; TCRdb has only the in-frame clones, and not every one. The data show 90,000 or so clones, about 88% seen once. What was sequenced was PBMCs. The receptors shown here come from a woman aged 45-60 years with colorectal cancer.

The V gene is TRBV5-5, the J gene TRBJ2-7; 7 positions agree with TRBD1. Trimming removed 2 bases from V and 4 bases from J; junction bases left unmatched: 3. Germline loops: CDR1 SGHKS, CDR2 YYEKEE (reference sequence). The CDR3 covers 13 residues. The CDR3 region is CASSFVRGYEQYV. For the CDR3, the DNA is TGTGCCAGCAGCTTTGTCAGGGGGTACGAGCAGTACGTC.

The chain is built from TRBV10-3 and TRBJ2-7; D is ambiguous. CDR3 length: 12 residues. CDR1 and CDR2 from the germline V gene are ENHRY and SYGVKD. V gave up 10 bases and J gave up 2 bases, with 12 bases separating them. The CDR3 sequence: CATQDTTYEQYV. The CDR3 DNA reads as TGTGCCACGCAGGATACCACCTACGAGCAGTACGTC.

This chain connects TRBV4-3 to TRBJ1-2, with no clear D. Germline V gene sequence: CDR1 LGHNA, CDR2 YSLEER. The CDR3 length is 14 residues. With 0 bases removed from V and 7 bases from J, the gap between germline ends came to 12 bases. CDR3 loop: CASSQESPRAGYTF. The CDR3 coding sequence is TGCGCCAGCAGCCAAGAATCCCCCCGAGCTGGCTACACCTTC.

The J gene is TRBJ2-5, the V gene TRBV18; D gene uncertain. The CDR3 has 10 residues. V gave up 4 bases and J gave up 3 bases, with 0 bases separating them. Per the germline V gene, CDR1 is KGHSH and CDR2 is LQKENI. The CDR3 bases are TGTGCCAGCTCACAAGAGACCCAGTACTTC. Its protein is CASSQETQYF.

The chain joins TRBV4-3 to TRBJ2-3, with 11 bases identical to TRBD2. The CDR3 has 16 amino acids. CDR1 is LGHNA and CDR2 is YSLEER in the germline V gene. Unmatched junction bases numbered 6, after V lost 4 bases and J lost 3 bases. This chain's CDR3 is CASSPYSSGGTDTQYF. CDR3 DNA sequence: TGCGCCAGCAGCCCGTACTCTAGCGGGGGGACAGATACGCAGTATTTT.

The rearrangement uses TRBV2 and TRBJ2-5, with 12 bases matching TRBD2. Germline V gene data show CDR1 as SNHLY and CDR2 as FYNNEI. V gave up 4 bases and J gave up 4 bases; unmatched junction bases: 7. The CDR3 covers 16 residues. CDR3 region: CASSATTSGGGETQYF. CDR3 in DNA: TGTGCCAGCAGTGCTACGACTAGCGGGGGCGGAGAGACCCAGTACTTC.

The V call is TRBV7-2, the J call TRBJ2-5, with TRBD1 as a possible D gene (6 bases). V lost 6 bases, J lost 5 bases, and 13 bases lay in between. Germline values: CDR1 SGHTA, CDR2 FQGNSA. The CDR3 has 13 residues. Here the CDR3 reads CASSSDRTETQYF. The CDR3 DNA follows: TGTGCCAGCAGTTCCGACAGGACGGAGACCCAGTACTTC.

This clone appeared a single time. This sequence joins TRBV6-6 and TRBJ2-1; D call uncertain. V dropped 2 bases and J dropped 8 bases, with 4 bases sitting between them. CDR3 length: 11 amino acids. Germline V gene lookup returns CDR1 MNHNY and CDR2 SVGAGI (reference sequence). The CDR3 coding sequence is TGTGCCAGCAGTTACGGGGATGAGCAGTTCTTC. Translated: CASSYGDEQFF.

The chain combines TRBV7-2 with TRBJ2-1; 14 nucleotides line up with TRBD2. There are 15 residues in the CDR3. Germline V gives CDR1 SGHTA, CDR2 FQGNSA. V shed 5 bases, J shed 4 bases, and the junction held 1 base outside the gene matches. The CDR3 here is CASSRTSGGYNEQFF. The CDR3 region has the DNA TGTGCCAGCAGCCGGACTAGCGGGGGGTACAATGAGCAGTTCTTC.

The J gene is TRBJ2-7, the V gene TRBV23-1; no firm D call. TRBV23-1 is an ORF, with its function uncertain. The CDR3 consists of 13 residues. V was shortened by 4 bases and J by 2 bases, with 9 bases between the two germline ends. CDR3 nucleotide sequence: TGCGCCAGCAGTCGCTGGGGTACCTACGAGCAGTACGTC. Translated, it gives CASSRWGTYEQYV.

The chain employs TRBV13 and TRBJ1-5; D is unresolved. From germline, CDR1 is PRHDT and CDR2 FYEKMQ (reference sequence). The CDR3 is made up of 12 amino acids. V was cut by 2 bases and J by 10 bases, with 9 bases left in between. CDR3 residues: CASSLLGGPQHF. The CDR3 DNA reads TGTGCCAGCAGCTTACTCGGTGGTCCCCAGCATTTT.

The chain uses TRBV24-1 and TRBJ2-1; 9 bases are a match to TRBD2. The CDR3 length is 16 residues. The ends lost 3 bases at V and 7 bases at J; junction bases unmatched: 9. Germline lookup yields CDR1 KGHDR and CDR2 SFDVKD. DNA of the CDR3: TGTGCCACCAGTGATCCCCGGACTAGCGTGGGGAATGAGCAGTTCTTC. Its translation: CATSDPRTSVGNEQFF.

This clone was seen just once. The rearrangement links TRBV7-2 to TRBJ2-5; D perhaps matches TRBD2 (7 bases). The ends were cut back, 4 bases at V and 7 bases at J, with 22 bases in the middle. CDR1 and CDR2 from the germline V gene are SGHTA and FQGNSA. The CDR3 is 16 residues long. CDR3 residues: CASSSLRTREGGTQYF. The CDR3, as DNA: TGTGCCAGCAGCTCCCTGCGGACTAGAGAGGGGGGGACCCAGTACTTC. Combining the CDR3 with reference TRBV7-2 and TRBJ2-5 gives the whole variable domain GAGVSQSPSNKVTEKGKDVELRCDPISGHTALYWYRQSLGQGLEFLIYFQGNSAPDKSGLPSDRFSAERTGGSVSTLTIQRTQQEDSAVYLCASSSLRTREGGTQYFGPGTRLLVL.

The table lists this clone with a few counts. The V call is TRBV30, the J call TRBJ2-5; D unresolved. The V end was cut by 0 bases, the J end by 6 bases, with 5 bases between. This CDR3 is 11 amino acids long. From germline, CDR1 is GTSNPN and CDR2 SVGIG (reference sequence). The CDR3 sequence is CAWSVLKTQYF. In DNA form, the CDR3 reads TGTGCCTGGAGTGTATTGAAGACCCAGTACTTC.

The V gene is TRBV23-1, the J gene TRBJ2-2; 7 bases are a match to TRBD2. TRBV23-1 is an ORF, and what it does is uncertain. The CDR3 has 16 amino acids. The CDR3 DNA sequence: TGCGCTCTGAAAAGGGGCGGGGGAGGAATACCGGTAGAGCTGTTTTTT. It is translated as CALKRGGGGIPVELFF.

This clone came up many times. The chain is built from TRBV10-3 and TRBJ1-2; 7 bases align to TRBD1. V shed 0 bases, J shed 3 bases, and the junction held 10 bases outside the gene matches. This CDR3 spans 17 amino acids. CDR1 is ENHRY, CDR2 SYGVKD, per germline. CDR3 protein: CAISESGTARGDYGYTF. For the CDR3, the DNA is TGTGCCATCAGTGAGTCTGGGACAGCCCGAGGGGACTATGGCTACACCTTC.

J is TRBJ1-4 and V is TRBV25-1; no reliable D call. The length of the CDR3 is 15 residues. V dropped 3 bases and J dropped 1 base, with 9 bases sitting between them. The V gene's germline CDR1 is MGHDK and CDR2 SYGVNS. As DNA, the CDR3 is TGTGCCAGCAGTGACCCGGGAGGAACTAATGAAAAACTGTTTTTT. It is translated as CASSDPGGTNEKLFF.

V usage is TRBV6-5 and J usage is TRBJ2-3, with D possibly TRBD2 on 7 matching bases. CDR1 MNHEY and CDR2 SVGAGI come from the germline V gene. Trimming shortened V by 6 bases and J by 1 base, and 14 bases separated the two germline ends. This CDR3 contains 15 residues. This CDR3 reads CASSSGGLGTDTQYF. In DNA form, the CDR3 reads TGTGCCAGCAGCTCGGGGGGCCTGGGCACAGATACGCAGTATTTT.

The CDR3: CASILAGAPYNEQFF. The CDR3 DNA follows: TGTGCCAGCATCTTAGCGGGGGCCCCCTACAATGAGCAGTTCTTC. V usage is TRBV3-1 (or the pseudogene TRBV3-2) and J usage is TRBJ2-1, with TRBD2 identical over 9 bases. This CDR3 contains 15 residues. V lost 7 bases and J lost 2; bases outside the gene matches: 6. Germline CDR1 reads LGHDT; CDR2 reads YNNKEL (reference sequence).

A word on this clone: Mismatch with germline at one junction end may stem from a read error. The chain links TRBV5-1 to TRBJ1-2, with D perhaps TRBD1 (6 bases). The CDR3 loop spans 11 amino acids. In germline, CDR1 is SGHRS, CDR2 YFSETQ. The CDR3 sequence is CASSEGGDQCF. CDR3 coding DNA: TGCGCCAGCAGCGAAGGGGGGGACCAATGCTTC.

The gene calls are TRBV4-1 and TRBJ1-1; D remains unclear. V was shortened by 0 bases and J by 8 bases, with 13 bases between the two germline ends. Germline CDR1 is MGHRA and CDR2 is YSYEKL. The CDR3 length is 14 residues. CDR3 sequence reads: CASSQDSLEREAFF. DNA for the CDR3: TGCGCCAGCAGCCAAGATAGTTTGGAAAGGGAAGCTTTCTTT.

The chain couples TRBV2 to TRBJ1-5; D call uncertain. This CDR3 comprises 14 residues. Germline CDR1 and CDR2: SNHLY and FYNNEI. The V gene lost 5 bases and the J gene lost 0 bases, with 8 bases spanning the gap. In DNA, the CDR3 is TGTGCCAGCAGTCAGGCGAATAGCAATCAGCCCCAGCATTTT. It encodes CASSQANSNQPQHF.